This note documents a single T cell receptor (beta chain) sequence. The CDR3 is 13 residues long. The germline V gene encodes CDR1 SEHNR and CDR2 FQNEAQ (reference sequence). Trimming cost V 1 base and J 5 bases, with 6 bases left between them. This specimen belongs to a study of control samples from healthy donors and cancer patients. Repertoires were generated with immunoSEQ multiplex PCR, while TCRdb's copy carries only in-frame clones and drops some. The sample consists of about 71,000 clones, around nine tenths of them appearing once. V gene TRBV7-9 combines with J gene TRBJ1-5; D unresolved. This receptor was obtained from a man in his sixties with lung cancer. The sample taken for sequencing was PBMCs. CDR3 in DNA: TGTGCCAGCAGCTTAGGTATGGATCAGCCCCAGCATTTT. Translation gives CASSLGMDQPQHF.